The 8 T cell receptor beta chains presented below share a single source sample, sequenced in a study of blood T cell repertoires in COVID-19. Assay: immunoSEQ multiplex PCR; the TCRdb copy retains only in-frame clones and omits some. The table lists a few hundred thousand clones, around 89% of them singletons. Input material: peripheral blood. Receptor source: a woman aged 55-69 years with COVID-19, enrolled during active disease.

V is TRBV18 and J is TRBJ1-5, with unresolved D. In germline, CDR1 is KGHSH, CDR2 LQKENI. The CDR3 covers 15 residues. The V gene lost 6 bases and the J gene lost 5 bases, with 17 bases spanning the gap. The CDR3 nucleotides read TGTGCCAGCTCCGTTACACCCGGGATGGATCAGCCCCAGCATTTT. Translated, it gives CASSVTPGMDQPQHF.

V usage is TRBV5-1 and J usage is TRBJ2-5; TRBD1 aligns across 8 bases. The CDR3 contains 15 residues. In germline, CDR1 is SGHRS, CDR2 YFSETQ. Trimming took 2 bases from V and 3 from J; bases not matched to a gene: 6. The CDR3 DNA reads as TGCGCCAGCAGCTTAGGTCCAGGGGGCGAAGAGACCCAGTACTTC. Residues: CASSLGPGGEETQYF.

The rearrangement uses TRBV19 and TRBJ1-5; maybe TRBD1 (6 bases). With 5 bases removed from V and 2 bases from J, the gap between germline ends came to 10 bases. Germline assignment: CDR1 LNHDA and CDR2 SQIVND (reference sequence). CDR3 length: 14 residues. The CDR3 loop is CASSARGGNQPQHF. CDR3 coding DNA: TGTGCCAGTAGTGCCAGGGGAGGCAATCAGCCCCAGCATTTT.

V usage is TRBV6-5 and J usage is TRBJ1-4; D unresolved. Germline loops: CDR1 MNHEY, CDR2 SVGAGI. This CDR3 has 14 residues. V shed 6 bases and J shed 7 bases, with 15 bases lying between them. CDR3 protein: CASRPGVEGEKLFF. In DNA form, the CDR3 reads TGTGCCAGCAGGCCCGGGGTAGAGGGTGAAAAACTGTTTTTT.

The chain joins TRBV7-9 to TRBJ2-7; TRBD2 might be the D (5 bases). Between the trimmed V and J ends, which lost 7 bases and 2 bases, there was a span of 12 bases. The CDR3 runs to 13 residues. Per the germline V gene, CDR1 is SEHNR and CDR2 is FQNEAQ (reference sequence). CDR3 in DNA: TGTGCCAGCACCCTGCCGACTACCTACGAGCAGTACTTC. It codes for CASTLPTTYEQYF.

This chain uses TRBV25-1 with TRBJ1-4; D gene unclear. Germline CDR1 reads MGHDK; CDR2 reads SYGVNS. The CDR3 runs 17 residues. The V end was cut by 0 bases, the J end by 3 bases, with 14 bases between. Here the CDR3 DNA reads TGTGCCAGCAGTGAATATGGGCACGCAAGGTCTAATGAAAAACTGTTTTTT. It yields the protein CASSEYGHARSNEKLFF.

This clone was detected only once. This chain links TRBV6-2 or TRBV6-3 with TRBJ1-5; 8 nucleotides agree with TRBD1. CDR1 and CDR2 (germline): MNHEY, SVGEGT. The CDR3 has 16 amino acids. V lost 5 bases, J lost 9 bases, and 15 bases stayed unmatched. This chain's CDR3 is CASSNRQGPFEGPQHF. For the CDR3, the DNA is TGTGCCAGCAGTAACCGACAGGGGCCCTTTGAAGGGCCCCAGCATTTT.

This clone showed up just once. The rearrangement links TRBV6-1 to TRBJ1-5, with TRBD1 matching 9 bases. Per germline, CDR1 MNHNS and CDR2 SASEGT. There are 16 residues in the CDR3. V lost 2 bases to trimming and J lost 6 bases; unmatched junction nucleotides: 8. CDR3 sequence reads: CASSEIMGTGTQPQHF. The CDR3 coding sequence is TGTGCCAGCAGTGAAATCATGGGGACAGGGACTCAGCCCCAGCATTTT.